The sequence of this T cell receptor (beta chain) was determined in a study of blood T cell repertoires in COVID-19. As for the study in general: Acute and convalescent COVID-19 specimens originated in the United States, Italy and Spain. T cells, B-cell-depleted T cells, or PBMCs provided the cDNA or gDNA that served as material.

The CDR3 runs to 16 residues. Germline loops: CDR1 GTSNPN, CDR2 SVGIG (reference sequence). Between the trimmed V and J ends, which lost 1 base and 6 bases, there was a span of 19 bases. In the source study's methods: Reference gene primer amplification in the assay estimated nucleated cell counts. Assay: immunoSEQ multiplex PCR; the TCRdb copy retains only in-frame clones and omits some. V, J and clone size were drawn from that table, and D and trimming were deduced from the DNA. Found here are about 86,000 clones, 80% to 85% of them singletons; the top ten hold roughly a third. The rearrangement uses TRBV30 and TRBJ1-5, with D possibly being TRBD1 (5 bases). Sequenced input: peripheral blood. This sequence was found in a woman aged 80 or over with active or convalescent COVID-19. CDR3 residues: CAWSGPLRRRGQPQHF. Here the CDR3 DNA reads TGTGCCTGGAGTGGACCTCTCCGAAGGAGGGGTCAGCCCCAGCATTTT.